Listed below are T cell receptor beta chains from one sample, sequenced in a study of shared clonotypes between healthy human individuals. Profiled with immunoSEQ multiplex PCR; TCRdb holds only in-frame clones, not every one. The sample consists of 2 million to 2.5 million clones, approximately 96% of them appearing once. Input material: naive CD4+ T cells sorted from blood. The source of these receptors is a man aged 18 to 29 in good health. Both conserved end residues are part of each CDR3. The D gene is left open where the match is weak. Expanded clones are given a class, and other clones once, few, many or no size at all.

>TRBV7-2|TRBD2|TRBJ2-7|NA
CASSLDIAGSSYEQYF
TGTGCCAGCAGCTTAGACATAGCGGGGAGCTCCTACGAGCAGTACTTC
>TRBV28|NA|TRBJ1-2|few
CASSAPQGHYGYTF
TGTGCCAGCAGTGCTCCGCAGGGCCACTATGGCTACACCTTC
>TRBV30|NA|TRBJ1-4|NA
CAWRYGEGSGKLFF
TGTGCCTGGAGGTACGGGGAAGGGTCTGGAAAACTGTTTTTT
>TRBV9|NA|TRBJ2-2|NA
CASSVDSRGTGELFF
TGTGCCAGCAGCGTGGACAGCCGGGGCACCGGGGAGCTGTTTTTT
>TRBV6-5|NA|TRBJ1-1|NA
CASTLAGNTEAFF
TGTGCCAGCACACTGGCGGGGAACACTGAAGCTTTCTTT
>TRBV2|NA|TRBJ1-2|few
CASHRVDYGYTF
TGTGCCAGCCACAGGGTGGACTATGGCTACACCTTC
>TRBV29-1|TRBD2|TRBJ2-2|NA
CSVNSGGNTGELFF
TGCAGCGTTAACTCGGGGGGGAACACCGGGGAGCTGTTTTTT
>TRBV19|TRBD1|TRBJ1-5|NA
CASSQGGANQPQHF
TGTGCCAGTAGCCAGGGGGGAGCGAATCAGCCCCAGCATTTT
>TRBV19|NA|TRBJ1-5|NA
CASSISGSNQPQHF
TGTGCCAGTAGTATATCAGGGAGCAATCAGCCCCAGCATTTT
>TRBV5-1|NA|TRBJ2-5|NA
CASSLALEETQYF
TGCGCCAGCAGCTTGGCCCTTGAAGAGACCCAGTACTTC